These 32 T cell receptor beta chains came from one sample sequenced in a study of blood T cell repertoires in COVID-19. Sequencing used immunoSEQ multiplex PCR; TCRdb keeps in-frame clones, though not all of them. This table has roughly 280,000 clones, 80% to 90% appearing once. Sequencing was carried out using peripheral blood. The receptor source for this set is a woman aged 70-85 years with acute or convalescent COVID-19.

The chain uses TRBV27 and TRBJ1-1; the D gene is possibly TRBD1 (5 bases). Germline V lookup: CDR1 MNHEY, CDR2 SMNVEV (reference sequence). The CDR3 runs to 15 residues. V shed 0 bases and J shed 5 bases, with 13 bases lying between them. The CDR3 sequence is CASSLSPDRKTEAFF. The CDR3 DNA reads TGTGCCAGCAGTTTATCCCCCGACAGAAAAACTGAAGCTTTCTTT.

CDR3 coding DNA: TGTGCCAGCTCACCGGGACAGGGGTTCGTGCTCAACACTGAAGCTTTCTTT. Translation gives CASSPGQGFVLNTEAFF. The chain uses TRBV18 and TRBJ1-1; 10 bases line up with TRBD1. Germline values: CDR1 KGHSH, CDR2 LQKENI. This CDR3 is built from 17 residues. V was pared by 3 bases and J by 2 bases, with 9 bases of the junction left unmatched.

This chain uses TRBV12-3 or TRBV12-4 with TRBJ2-5, with D uncertain. This CDR3 is built from 12 residues. Between the trimmed V and J ends, which lost 5 bases and 4 bases, there was a span of 8 bases. DNA of the CDR3: TGTGCCAGCAGTGCCACCGGAGAGACCCAGTACTTC. It encodes CASSATGETQYF.

The chain is built from TRBV7-2 and TRBJ1-6; 7 nucleotides line up with TRBD1. V trimming: 2 bases; J trimming: 7 bases; junction bases outside the gene matches: 8. The CDR3 is made up of 16 amino acids. Germline CDR1 reads SGHTA; CDR2 reads FQGNSA. The CDR3 is CASSLRGQMGNSPLHF. Here the CDR3 DNA reads TGTGCCAGCAGCTTAAGGGGGCAAATGGGAAATTCACCCCTCCACTTT. The whole variable domain, remainder taken from reference TRBV7-2 and TRBJ1-6, is GAGVSQSPSNKVTEKGKDVELRCDPISGHTALYWYRQSLGQGLEFLIYFQGNSAPDKSGLPSDRFSAERTGGSVSTLTIQRTQQEDSAVYLCASSLRGQMGNSPLHFGNGTRLTVT.

The genes are TRBV11-2 and TRBJ1-1; a weak D match, TRBD1 (5 bases). V was cut by 6 bases and J by 10 bases, with 24 bases left in between. The CDR3 loop spans 15 amino acids. Germline values: CDR1 SGHAT, CDR2 FQNNGV. The DNA for the CDR3 is TGTGCCAGCAGTGCTACACGCGGACAAGCCTCGGGAGCTTTCTTT. Its translation: CASSATRGQASGAFF.

The chain uses TRBV13 and TRBJ1-1; D perhaps matches TRBD1 (6 bases). Trimming removed 7 bases at V and 0 bases at J, with 9 bases between. This CDR3 region has 13 residues. Germline values: CDR1 PRHDT, CDR2 FYEKMQ (reference sequence). The CDR3 DNA is TGTGCCAGCATGTACAGGGTGAACACTGAAGCTTTCTTT. This encodes CASMYRVNTEAFF.

The genes are TRBV6-5 and TRBJ2-1; weak D call: TRBD2 (7 bases). The V gene lost 6 bases and the J gene lost 7 bases, with 16 bases spanning the gap. The CDR3 sequence is 14 residues long. CDR1 MNHEY and CDR2 SVGAGI come from the germline V gene. Here the CDR3 reads CASRKRGGSNEQFF. CDR3 bases: TGTGCCAGCAGGAAGCGCGGGGGCTCGAATGAGCAGTTCTTC.

V is TRBV19 and J is TRBJ2-7, with D possibly matching TRBD2 (6 bases). V lost 5 bases and J 4 bases, leaving 15 bases between the germline ends. The germline V gene encodes CDR1 LNHDA and CDR2 SQIVND (reference sequence). The CDR3 is made up of 14 amino acids. The CDR3: CASSAGLGGYEQYF. The CDR3 DNA is TGTGCCAGTAGTGCGGGACTCGGAGGGTACGAGCAGTACTTC.

V and J are TRBV12-3 or TRBV12-4 and TRBJ2-2, with no clear D. Deletions cut 11 bases from V and 0 bases from J, with 10 bases between. This CDR3 is 13 amino acids long. CDR3 bases: TGTGCCGGCACAGAAACGAACACCGGGGAGCTGTTTTTT. Translation gives CAGTETNTGELFF.

The V and J genes are TRBV3-1 (or the pseudogene TRBV3-2) and TRBJ1-5; D may be TRBD1 (5 bases). Germline CDR1 is LGHDT and CDR2 is YNNKEL (reference sequence). This CDR3 spans 15 amino acids. V shed 4 bases and J shed 6 bases, with 16 bases lying between them. As DNA, the CDR3 is TGTGCCAGCAGCCCCCAAGGGGAGGGGAGTCAGCCCCAGCATTTT. It encodes CASSPQGEGSQPQHF.

This chain connects TRBV3-1 (or the pseudogene TRBV3-2) to TRBJ2-5; D unclear. From germline, CDR1 is LGHDT and CDR2 YNNKEL (reference sequence). V was clipped by 3 bases and J by 3 bases, with 5 bases between them. The length of the CDR3 is 12 residues. CDR3 nucleotides: TGTGCCAGCAGCCATACTAAAGAGACCCAGTACTTC. This gives the protein CASSHTKETQYF.

The chain combines TRBV3-1 (or the pseudogene TRBV3-2) with TRBJ2-6; D may be TRBD1 (6 bases). CDR1 and CDR2 (germline): LGHDT, YNNKEL (reference sequence). CDR3 length: 16 amino acids. Trimming cost V 2 bases and J 3 bases, with 11 bases left between them. This chain's CDR3 is CASSQQGLVGANVLTF. The CDR3 nucleotides read TGTGCCAGCAGCCAACAGGGGTTGGTTGGGGCCAACGTCCTGACTTTC.

This chain connects TRBV7-9 to TRBJ2-7; TRBD2 matches at 8 bases. The CDR3 loop spans 15 amino acids. CDR1 SEHNR and CDR2 FQNEAQ come from the germline V gene (reference sequence). Losses at the gene ends were 7 bases for V and 6 bases for J; bases not matched to a gene: 14. CDR3 residues: CASTQAGGSGLEQYF. CDR3 DNA: TGTGCCAGCACCCAGGCGGGGGGTTCCGGTCTCGAGCAGTACTTC.

The genes are TRBV7-8 and TRBJ2-7; no definite D call. CDR3 length: 13 amino acids. The germline V and J ends were trimmed by 5 bases and 3 bases, with 11 bases remaining between them. Germline V gives CDR1 SGHVS, CDR2 FQNEAQ. In DNA form, the CDR3 reads TGTGCCAGCAGCAAAGGAGTAGGCTACGAGCAGTACTTC. This sequence encodes CASSKGVGYEQYF.

The gene calls are TRBV5-1 and TRBJ2-3; D might be TRBD2 (6 bases). The CDR3 is 15 amino acids. Germline V lookup: CDR1 SGHRS, CDR2 YFSETQ. The ends were cut back, 2 bases at V and 2 bases at J, with 12 bases in the middle. CDR3 DNA: TGCGCCAGCAGCTTAGCGTCGGGAGACACAGATACGCAGTATTTT. The encoded protein is CASSLASGDTDTQYF.

V usage is TRBV18 and J usage is TRBJ1-4; 9 bases line up with TRBD1. This CDR3 contains 13 residues. Germline trimming cut 6 bases from V and 8 bases from J; bases unmatched to any gene: 4. CDR1 and CDR2 (germline): KGHSH, LQKENI. The CDR3 DNA follows: TGTGCCAGCTCCCCTGGACAGGGGGAAAAACTGTTTTTT. As protein: CASSPGQGEKLFF. The full variable domain, its missing parts supplied by reference TRBV18 and TRBJ1-4, is NAGVMQNPRHLVRRRGQEARLRCSPMKGHSHVYWYRQLPEEGLKFMVYLQKENIIDESGMPKERFSAEFPKEGPSILRIQQVVRGDSAAYFCASSPGQGEKLFFGSGTQLSVL.

The rearrangement links TRBV4-2 to TRBJ1-5, with TRBD1 matching over 7 bases. This CDR3 region has 14 residues. The ends lost 4 bases at V and 2 bases at J; junction bases unmatched: 2. Germline-derived CDR1 and CDR2 are LGHNA and YNFKEQ. The CDR3 nucleotides are TGTGCCAGCAGCCTAGACAGGGGCAATCAGCCCCAGCATTTT. This sequence encodes CASSLDRGNQPQHF.

The chain links TRBV9 to TRBJ1-6, with 7 positions matching TRBD1. Trimming cost V 6 bases and J 4 bases; bases outside gene matches: 7. The CDR3 has 15 residues. Germline assignment: CDR1 SGDLS and CDR2 YYNGEE. The CDR3 region is CASNPGTEYNSPLHF. The CDR3 DNA reads as TGTGCCAGCAACCCTGGGACAGAATATAATTCACCCCTCCACTTT.

This clone was found once. The rearrangement joins TRBV6-5 to TRBJ1-4; maybe TRBD1 (6 bases). The CDR3 is 14 amino acids. V gave up 4 bases and J gave up 8 bases, with 14 bases separating them. In germline, CDR1 is MNHEY, CDR2 SVGAGI. The CDR3 sequence: CASSLGAGHEKLFF. DNA for the CDR3: TGTGCCAGCAGTTTGGGGGCAGGGCACGAAAAACTGTTTTTT.

The V call is TRBV4-1, the J call TRBJ2-1; 8 bases map to TRBD2. V was clipped by 4 bases and J by 8 bases; unmatched bases: 10. The CDR3 loop spans 15 amino acids. Germline V gene lookup returns CDR1 MGHRA and CDR2 YSYEKL. CDR3 DNA sequence: TGCGCCAGCAGCCCTCGGGGGGGGGCCAACTATGAGCAGTTCTTC. Encoded protein: CASSPRGGANYEQFF.

For this clone: A read error may produce the germline difference seen at one junction end. The chain links TRBV7-9 to TRBJ1-1, with no clear D. CDR1 is SEHNR, CDR2 FQNEAQ, per germline (reference sequence). This CDR3 spans 14 amino acids. Here the CDR3 DNA reads TGTGCCAGCAGCTTCCCGGTCACGACTTCTGAGGCTTTCTTT. It is translated as CASSFPVTTSEAFF.

This sequence joins TRBV13 and TRBJ1-3, with 10 bases aligning to TRBD1. From germline, CDR1 is PRHDT and CDR2 FYEKMQ (reference sequence). V lost 4 bases and J lost 7; bases outside the gene matches: 16. The CDR3 spans 18 residues. The CDR3 DNA follows: TGTGCCAGCAGCTCTACCGGGACAGGGGCGACTTATTGGAACACCATATATTTT. It translates to CASSSTGTGATYWNTIYF.

There are a few counts of this clone. V usage is TRBV5-4 and J usage is TRBJ1-1; weak D call: TRBD1 (6 bases). Trimming took off 4 bases at V and 0 bases at J, with 7 bases between the two ends. The CDR3 contains 13 residues. The germline V gene encodes CDR1 SGHNT and CDR2 YYREEE (reference sequence). In DNA, the CDR3 is TGTGCCAGCAGCCGGACAGTGAACACTGAAGCTTTCTTT. This sequence encodes CASSRTVNTEAFF.

The rearrangement joins TRBV5-4 to TRBJ1-1, with 8 nucleotides matching TRBD1. V lost 4 bases, J lost 3 bases, and 2 bases stayed unmatched. This CDR3 region has 13 residues. Germline lookup yields CDR1 SGHNT and CDR2 YYREEE (reference sequence). The DNA for the CDR3 is TGTGCCAGCAGCCGACAGGGGTACACTGAAGCTTTCTTT. Encoded protein: CASSRQGYTEAFF.

This chain uses TRBV2 with TRBJ1-2; 8 bases map to TRBD1. V shed 6 bases, J shed 4 bases, and the junction held 7 bases outside the gene matches. The CDR3 totals 14 residues. CDR1 is SNHLY, CDR2 FYNNEI, per germline. For the CDR3, the DNA is TGTGCCAGCAGCGGGGACAGGCTCTTCTATGGCTACACCTTC. It specifies CASSGDRLFYGYTF.

The chain recombines TRBV2 with TRBJ1-5, with 7 bases fitting TRBD1. This CDR3 is 14 amino acids long. Germline CDR1 is SNHLY and CDR2 is FYNNEI. V shed 6 bases and J 7 bases; nucleotides not matched to a gene: 9. Written as DNA, the CDR3 is TGTGCCAGCAGCCGCGACAGGGTTCGGCAGCCCCAGCATTTT. It specifies CASSRDRVRQPQHF.

The chain employs TRBV7-2 and TRBJ2-7, with D hard to call. The V gene lost 1 base and the J gene lost 0 bases, with 7 bases spanning the gap. The CDR3 covers 14 residues. Germline V CDR1 and CDR2: SGHTA, FQGNSA. The CDR3 DNA follows: TGTGCCAGCAGCTTAGTTGTGAGCTCCTACGAGCAGTACTTC. As protein: CASSLVVSSYEQYF.

V usage is TRBV3-1 (or the pseudogene TRBV3-2) and J usage is TRBJ1-1, with D unclear. The germline V gene has CDR1 LGHDT and CDR2 YNNKEL (reference sequence). This CDR3 has 12 residues. V lost 8 bases and J 5 bases, leaving 12 bases between the germline ends. The CDR3 DNA reads as TGTGCCAGCCTCTCCCCGGGGACTGAAGCTTTCTTT. Amino acids: CASLSPGTEAFF.

V and J are TRBV9 and TRBJ2-4; D might be TRBD2 (5 bases). CDR1 and CDR2 (germline): SGDLS, YYNGEE. V dropped 1 base and J dropped 3 bases, with 14 bases sitting between them. The CDR3 is made up of 16 amino acids. For the CDR3, the DNA is TGTGCCAGCAGCGTAAGTCCGATCGCGGGCAAAAACATTCAGTACTTC. This codes for CASSVSPIAGKNIQYF.

CDR3 nucleotide sequence: TGTGCCAGCTCACCATCACAGGGGTACGGGGAGCTGTTTTTT. It specifies CASSPSQGYGELFF. The V gene is TRBV18, the J gene TRBJ2-2; 7 bases align to TRBD1. Trimming cost V 2 bases and J 7 bases; bases outside gene matches: 4. The CDR3 has 14 residues. CDR1 and CDR2 (germline): KGHSH, LQKENI.

CDR3 sequence reads: CASSYQLAGGKLDEQFF. CDR3 DNA sequence: TGTGCCAGCAGCTACCAACTAGCGGGGGGGAAGCTGGATGAGCAGTTCTTC. The rearrangement joins TRBV7-9 to TRBJ2-1, with 13 bases aligning to TRBD2. J was trimmed by 8 bases and V by 4 bases; bases with no gene match: 11. CDR3 size: 17 residues. The germline gives CDR1 SEHNR, CDR2 FQNEAQ (reference sequence).

This clone has a handful of counts. The chain recombines TRBV5-1 with TRBJ2-4, with 7 bases fitting TRBD2. Per germline, CDR1 SGHRS and CDR2 YFSETQ. V shed 4 bases and J 11 bases; nucleotides not matched to a gene: 15. This CDR3 region has 15 residues. CDR3 coding DNA: TGCGCCAGCAGCCCCATGCAAGCGCTCGGGGGGTTTCAGTACTTC. Its translation: CASSPMQALGGFQYF.